The clone carrying this T cell receptor beta chain was counted between two and nine times. The data were obtained in a study of shared T cell receptors in the human thymus. Using immunoSEQ multiplex PCR, the repertoire was profiled, and TCRdb retains in-frame clones only, with some absent. Of under 850,000 clones detected, roughly 90% appear once; the ten largest clones hold over 0.008%. This CDR3 comprises 15 residues. The germline gives CDR1 SQVTM, CDR2 ANQGSEA. V shed 3 bases and J shed 4 bases, with 17 bases lying between them. These data also formed part of another study, on human thymus T cells. As that study records: Healthy Finnish infants undergoing corrective surgery for congenital heart defects were used as donors. Obtained as resections during corrective heart surgery, the thymus tissue was then studied. What appeared biased in thymic and blood repertoires was the usage of V and J genes. In unrelated individuals, thymic repertoires overlapped highly, according to related research.

V usage is TRBV29-1 and J usage is TRBJ2-3; tentatively, D is TRBD1 (5 bases). Sequencing was carried out using thymocytes. This TCR came from a boy less than two years old with a congenital heart defect. Written as DNA, the CDR3 is TGCAGCGTTGATCTTCCCCAGGTGGGGCCAGATACGCAGTATTTT. Protein: CSVDLPQVGPDTQYF.